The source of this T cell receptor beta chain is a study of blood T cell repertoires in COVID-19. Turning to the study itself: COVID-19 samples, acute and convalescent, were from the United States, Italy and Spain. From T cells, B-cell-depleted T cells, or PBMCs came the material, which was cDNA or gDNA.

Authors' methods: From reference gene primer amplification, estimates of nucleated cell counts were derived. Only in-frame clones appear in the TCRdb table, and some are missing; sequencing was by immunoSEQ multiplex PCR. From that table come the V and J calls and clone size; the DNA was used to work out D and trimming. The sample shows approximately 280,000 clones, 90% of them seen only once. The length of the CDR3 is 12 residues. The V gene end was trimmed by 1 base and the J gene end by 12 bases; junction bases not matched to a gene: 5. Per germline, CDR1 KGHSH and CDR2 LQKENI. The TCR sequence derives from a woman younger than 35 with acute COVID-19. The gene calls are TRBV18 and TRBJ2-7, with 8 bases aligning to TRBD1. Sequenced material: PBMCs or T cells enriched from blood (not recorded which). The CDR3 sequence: CASSPQTGVRYF. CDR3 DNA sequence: TGTGCCAGCTCACCACAGACAGGGGTAAGGTACTTC.